This paragraph reports one T cell receptor beta chain. The data stem from a study of blood T cell repertoires in COVID-19. This CDR3 is 14 amino acids long. Trimming took 4 bases from V and 4 from J, leaving 14 bases between them. The V gene's germline CDR1 is SGHRS and CDR2 YFSETQ. Measured with immunoSEQ multiplex PCR; TCRdb has only the in-frame clones, and not every one. The data contain about 13,000 clones, around 91% of them singletons. Sequenced sample: peripheral blood. This TCR came from a human donor with active COVID-19. The donor label of this sample is uncertain. This chain joins TRBV5-1 and TRBJ1-1; D is undetermined. This CDR3 reads CASSRGALGTEAFF. CDR3 bases: TGCGCCAGCAGCCGGGGAGCTTTAGGCACTGAAGCTTTCTTT. Looking up the rest from reference TRBV5-1 and TRBJ1-1 gives the full variable domain: KAGVTQTPRYLIKTRGQQVTLSCSPISGHRSVSWYQQTPGQGLQFLFEYFSETQRNKGNFPGRFSGRQFSNSRSEMNVSTLELGDSALYLCASSRGALGTEAFFGQGTRLTVV.